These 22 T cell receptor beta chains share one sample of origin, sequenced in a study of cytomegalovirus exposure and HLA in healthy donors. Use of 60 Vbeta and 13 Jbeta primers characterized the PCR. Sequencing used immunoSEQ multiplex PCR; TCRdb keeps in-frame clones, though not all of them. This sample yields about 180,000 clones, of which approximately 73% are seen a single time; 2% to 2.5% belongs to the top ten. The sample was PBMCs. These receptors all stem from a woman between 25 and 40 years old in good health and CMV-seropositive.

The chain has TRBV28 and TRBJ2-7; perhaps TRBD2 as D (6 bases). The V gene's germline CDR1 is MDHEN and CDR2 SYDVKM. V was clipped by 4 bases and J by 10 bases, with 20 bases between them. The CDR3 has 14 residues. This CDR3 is CASSSPIWGVDQYF. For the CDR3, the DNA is TGTGCCAGCAGTTCTCCAATCTGGGGGGTGGATCAGTACTTC.

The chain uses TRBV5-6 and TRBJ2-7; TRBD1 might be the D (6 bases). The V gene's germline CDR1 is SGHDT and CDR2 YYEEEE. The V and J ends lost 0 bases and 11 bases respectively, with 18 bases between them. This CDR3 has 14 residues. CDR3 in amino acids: CASSLVDVQRQEYF. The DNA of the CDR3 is TGTGCCAGCAGCTTGGTGGACGTCCAACGACAGGAGTACTTC.

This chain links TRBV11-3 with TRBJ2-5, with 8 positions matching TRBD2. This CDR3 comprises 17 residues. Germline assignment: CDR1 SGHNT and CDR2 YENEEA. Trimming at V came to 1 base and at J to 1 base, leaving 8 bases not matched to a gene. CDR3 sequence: CASSLVTVAGRQETQYF. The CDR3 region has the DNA TGTGCCAGCAGCTTAGTTACCGTAGCGGGGCGCCAAGAGACCCAGTACTTC.

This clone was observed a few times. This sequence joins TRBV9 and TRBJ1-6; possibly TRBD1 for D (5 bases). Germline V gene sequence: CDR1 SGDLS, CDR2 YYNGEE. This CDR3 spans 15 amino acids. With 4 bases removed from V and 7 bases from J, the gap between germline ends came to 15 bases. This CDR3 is CASSYPQGINSPLHF. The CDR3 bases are TGTGCCAGCAGCTACCCCCAGGGCATCAATTCACCCCTCCACTTT.

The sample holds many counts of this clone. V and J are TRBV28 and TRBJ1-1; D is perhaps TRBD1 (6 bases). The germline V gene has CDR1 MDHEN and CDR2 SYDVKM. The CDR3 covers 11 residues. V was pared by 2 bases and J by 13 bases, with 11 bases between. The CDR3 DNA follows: TGTGCCAGCAGTTTAAATAGGGGGAATTTCTTT. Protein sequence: CASSLNRGNFF. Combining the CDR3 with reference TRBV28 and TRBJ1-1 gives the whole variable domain DVKVTQSSRYLVKRTGEKVFLECVQDMDHENMFWYRQDPGLGLRLIYFSYDVKMKEKGDIPEGYSVSREKKERFSLILESASTNQTSMYLCASSLNRGNFFGQGTRLTVV.

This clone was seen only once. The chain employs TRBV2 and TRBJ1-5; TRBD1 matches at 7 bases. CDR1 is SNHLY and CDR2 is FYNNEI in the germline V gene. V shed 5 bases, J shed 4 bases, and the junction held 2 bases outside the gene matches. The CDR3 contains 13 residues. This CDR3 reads CASSTQGNQPQHF. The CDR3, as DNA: TGTGCCAGCAGTACACAGGGGAATCAGCCCCAGCATTTT.

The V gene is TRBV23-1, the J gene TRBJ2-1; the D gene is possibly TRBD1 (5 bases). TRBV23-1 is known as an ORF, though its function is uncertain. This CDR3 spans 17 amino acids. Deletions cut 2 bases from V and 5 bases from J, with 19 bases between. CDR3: CASSQLPRQIKNNEQFF. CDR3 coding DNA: TGCGCCAGCAGTCAACTCCCCCGACAGATAAAAAACAATGAGCAGTTCTTC.

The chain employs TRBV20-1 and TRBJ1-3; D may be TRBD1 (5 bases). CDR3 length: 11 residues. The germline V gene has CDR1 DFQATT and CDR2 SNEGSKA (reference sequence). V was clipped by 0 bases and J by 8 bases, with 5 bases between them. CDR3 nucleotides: TGCAGTGCTAGAGAACAGGACACCATATATTTT. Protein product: CSAREQDTIYF.

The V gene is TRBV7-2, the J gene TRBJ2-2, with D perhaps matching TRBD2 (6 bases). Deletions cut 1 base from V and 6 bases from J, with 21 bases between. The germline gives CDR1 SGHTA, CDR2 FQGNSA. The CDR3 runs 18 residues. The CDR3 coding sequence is TGTGCCAGCAGCTTAGAGGTCCCGACTAGACCATCTCCCGGGGAGCTGTTTTTT. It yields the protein CASSLEVPTRPSPGELFF.

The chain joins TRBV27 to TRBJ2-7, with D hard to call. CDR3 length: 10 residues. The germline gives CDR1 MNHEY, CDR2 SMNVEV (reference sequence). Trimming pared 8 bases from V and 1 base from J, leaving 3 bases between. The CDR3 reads CASLSYEQYF. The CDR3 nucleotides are TGTGCCAGCCTATCCTACGAGCAGTACTTC.

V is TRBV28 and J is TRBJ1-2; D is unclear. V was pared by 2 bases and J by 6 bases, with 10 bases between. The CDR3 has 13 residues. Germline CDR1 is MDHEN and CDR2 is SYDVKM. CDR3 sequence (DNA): TGTGCCAGCAGTTTACTCGGAGGGAATGGCTACACCTTC. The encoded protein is CASSLLGGNGYTF.

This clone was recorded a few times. CDR3 sequence: CASSLEPPDEQYF. CDR3 DNA: TGTGCCAGCAGCTTAGAACCCCCGGACGAGCAGTACTTC. The chain couples TRBV11-3 to TRBJ2-7; no clear D gene. Trimming removed 0 bases from V and 5 bases from J, with 8 bases in between. Per the germline V gene, CDR1 is SGHNT and CDR2 is YENEEA. CDR3 length: 13 amino acids.

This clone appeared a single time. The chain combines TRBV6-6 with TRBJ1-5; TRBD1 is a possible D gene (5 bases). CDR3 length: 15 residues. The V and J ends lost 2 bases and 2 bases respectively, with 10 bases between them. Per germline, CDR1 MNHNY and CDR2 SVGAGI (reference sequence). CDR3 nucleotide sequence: TGTGCCAGCAGTTACGGAGAAGGGGGCAATCAGCCCCAGCATTTT. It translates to CASSYGEGGNQPQHF.

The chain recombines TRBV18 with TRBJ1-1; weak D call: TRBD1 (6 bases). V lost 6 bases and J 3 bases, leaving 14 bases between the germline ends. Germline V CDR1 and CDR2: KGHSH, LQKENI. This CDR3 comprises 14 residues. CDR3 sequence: CASSQGQSYTEAFF. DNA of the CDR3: TGTGCCAGCTCCCAAGGACAGTCCTACACTGAAGCTTTCTTT.

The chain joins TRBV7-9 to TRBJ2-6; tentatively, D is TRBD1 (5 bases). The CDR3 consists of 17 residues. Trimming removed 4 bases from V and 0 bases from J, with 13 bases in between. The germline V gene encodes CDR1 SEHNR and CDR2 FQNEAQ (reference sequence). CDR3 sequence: CASSSLRQGSGANVLTF. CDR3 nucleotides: TGTGCCAGCAGCTCGTTAAGGCAGGGCTCTGGGGCCAACGTCCTGACTTTC.

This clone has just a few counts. CDR3 bases: TGTGCCAGCAGGCCAGAGGGGGGGCGTAAGAATTCACCCCTCCACTTT. Residues: CASRPEGGRKNSPLHF. The chain employs TRBV2 and TRBJ1-6; TRBD1 is a possible D gene (6 bases). Germline loops: CDR1 SNHLY, CDR2 FYNNEI. CDR3 length: 16 amino acids. V lost 6 bases, J lost 7 bases, and 19 bases lay in between.

This CDR3 reads CASSRGGLAGAVQETQYF. The CDR3 DNA follows: TGTGCCAGCAGCCGTGGAGGACTAGCGGGGGCTGTCCAAGAGACCCAGTACTTC. This sequence joins TRBV5-8 and TRBJ2-5; TRBD2 aligns across 13 bases. V trimming: 4 bases; J trimming: 1 base; junction bases outside the gene matches: 10. The CDR3 is 18 amino acids. Looked up from germline, CDR1 is SGHTS and CDR2 is YDEGEE.

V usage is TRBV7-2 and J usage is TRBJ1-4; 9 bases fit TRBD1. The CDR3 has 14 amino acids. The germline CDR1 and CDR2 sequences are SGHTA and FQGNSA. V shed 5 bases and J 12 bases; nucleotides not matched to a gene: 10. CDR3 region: CASSARDRVEELFF. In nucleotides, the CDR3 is TGTGCCAGCAGCGCCCGGGACAGGGTCGAGGAACTGTTTTTT.

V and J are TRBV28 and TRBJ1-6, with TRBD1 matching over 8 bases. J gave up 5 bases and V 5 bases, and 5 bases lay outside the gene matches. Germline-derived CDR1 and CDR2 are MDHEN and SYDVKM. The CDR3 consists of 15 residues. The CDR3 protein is CASSLPDRDNSPLHF. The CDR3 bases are TGTGCCAGCAGTCTCCCGGACAGGGATAATTCACCCCTCCACTTT. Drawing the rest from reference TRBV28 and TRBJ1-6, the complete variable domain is DVKVTQSSRYLVKRTGEKVFLECVQDMDHENMFWYRQDPGLGLRLIYFSYDVKMKEKGDIPEGYSVSREKKERFSLILESASTNQTSMYLCASSLPDRDNSPLHFGNGTRLTVT.

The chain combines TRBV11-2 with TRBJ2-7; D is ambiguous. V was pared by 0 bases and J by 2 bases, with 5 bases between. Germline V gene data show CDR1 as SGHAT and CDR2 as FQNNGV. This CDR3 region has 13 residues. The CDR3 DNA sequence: TGTGCCAGCAGCTTAGAGGCACCCTACGAGCAGTACTTC. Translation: CASSLEAPYEQYF.

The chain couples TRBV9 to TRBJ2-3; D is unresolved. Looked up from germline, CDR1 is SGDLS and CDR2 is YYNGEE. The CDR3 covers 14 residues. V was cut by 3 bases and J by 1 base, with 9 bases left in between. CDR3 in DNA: TGTGCCAGCAGCGCCTCAGGTGGCACAGATACGCAGTATTTT. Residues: CASSASGGTDTQYF.

The CDR3 DNA follows: TGTGCCAGCAGCGTAGTCGGGAATAAGAATTCACCCCTCCACTTT. Translated, it gives CASSVVGNKNSPLHF. This sequence joins TRBV9 and TRBJ1-6; D unresolved. The CDR3 loop spans 15 amino acids. The V and J ends lost 0 bases and 7 bases respectively, with 11 bases between them. Germline V gene data show CDR1 as SGDLS and CDR2 as YYNGEE. The full variable domain, completed using reference TRBV9 and TRBJ1-6, is DSGVTQTPKHLITATGQRVTLRCSPRSGDLSVYWYQQSLDQGLQFLIQYYNGEERAKGNILERFSAQQFPDLHSELNLSSLELGDSALYFCASSVVGNKNSPLHFGNGTRLTVT.